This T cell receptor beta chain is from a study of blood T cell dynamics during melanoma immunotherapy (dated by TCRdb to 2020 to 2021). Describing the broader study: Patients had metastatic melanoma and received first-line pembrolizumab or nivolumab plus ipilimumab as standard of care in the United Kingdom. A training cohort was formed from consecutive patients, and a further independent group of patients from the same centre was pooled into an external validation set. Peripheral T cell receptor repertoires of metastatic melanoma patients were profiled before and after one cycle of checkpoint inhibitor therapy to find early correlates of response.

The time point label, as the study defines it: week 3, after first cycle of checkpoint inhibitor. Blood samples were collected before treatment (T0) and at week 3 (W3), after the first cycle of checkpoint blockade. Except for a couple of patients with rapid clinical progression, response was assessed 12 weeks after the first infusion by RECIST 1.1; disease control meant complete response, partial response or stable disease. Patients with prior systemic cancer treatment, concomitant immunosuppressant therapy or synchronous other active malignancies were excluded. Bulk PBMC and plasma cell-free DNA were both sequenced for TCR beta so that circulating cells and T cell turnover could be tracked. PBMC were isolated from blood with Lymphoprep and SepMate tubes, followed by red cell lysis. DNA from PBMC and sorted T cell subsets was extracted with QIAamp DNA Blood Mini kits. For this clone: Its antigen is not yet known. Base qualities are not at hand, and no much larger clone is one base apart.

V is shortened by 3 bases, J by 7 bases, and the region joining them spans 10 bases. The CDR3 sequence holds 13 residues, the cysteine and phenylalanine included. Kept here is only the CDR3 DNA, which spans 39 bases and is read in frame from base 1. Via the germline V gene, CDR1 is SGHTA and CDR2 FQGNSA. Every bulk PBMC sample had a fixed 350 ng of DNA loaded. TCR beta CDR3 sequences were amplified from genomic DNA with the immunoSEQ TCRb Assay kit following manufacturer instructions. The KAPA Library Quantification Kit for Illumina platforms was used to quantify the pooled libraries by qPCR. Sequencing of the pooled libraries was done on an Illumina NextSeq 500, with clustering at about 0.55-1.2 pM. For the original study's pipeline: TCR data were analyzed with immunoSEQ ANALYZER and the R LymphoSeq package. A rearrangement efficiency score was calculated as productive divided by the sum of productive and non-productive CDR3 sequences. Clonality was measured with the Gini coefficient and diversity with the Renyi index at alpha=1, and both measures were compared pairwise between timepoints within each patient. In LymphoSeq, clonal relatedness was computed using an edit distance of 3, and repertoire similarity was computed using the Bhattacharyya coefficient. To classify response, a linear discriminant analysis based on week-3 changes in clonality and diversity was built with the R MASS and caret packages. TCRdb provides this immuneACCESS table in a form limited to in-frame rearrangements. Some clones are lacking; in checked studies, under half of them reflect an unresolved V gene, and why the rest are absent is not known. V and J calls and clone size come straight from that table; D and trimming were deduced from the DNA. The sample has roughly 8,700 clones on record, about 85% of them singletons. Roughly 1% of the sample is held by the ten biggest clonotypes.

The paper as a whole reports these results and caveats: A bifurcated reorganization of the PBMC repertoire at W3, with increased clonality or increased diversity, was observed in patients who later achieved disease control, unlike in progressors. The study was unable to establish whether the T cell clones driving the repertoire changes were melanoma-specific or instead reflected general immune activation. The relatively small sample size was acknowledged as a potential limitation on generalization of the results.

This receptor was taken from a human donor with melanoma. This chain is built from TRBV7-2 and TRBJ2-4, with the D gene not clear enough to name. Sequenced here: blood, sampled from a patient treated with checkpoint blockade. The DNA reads TGTGCCAGCAGCTTGGTTTCGGTCAACATTCAGTACTTC. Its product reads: CASSLVSVNIQYF.